These T cell receptor beta chains were read from a single sample in a study of T-cell reconstitution after alpha-beta-depleted transplantation in children. TCRdb re-called the PCR reads through MiXCR, storing one row per CDR3 protein. The sample lists roughly 280,000 distinct CDR3 sequences; 11% were seen once. The material was peripheral blood, obtained 180 days after TCRalphabeta/CD19-depleted stem cell transplant. These receptors all stem from a male patient aged 2-9 years who had a stem cell transplant for chronic granulomatous disease, so the T cells may come from the graft donor. The CDR3 runs from the conserved cysteine through the conserved F or W. Fields, in order: D gene, V gene, J gene, clone size, CDR3 DNA, CDR3 protein. A D gene is named only where the DNA matches it firmly. Expanded clones are given a class, and other clones once, few, many or no size at all.

.,TRBV20-1,TRBJ2-1,many,TGCAGTGCTGACCCCGGGTACAGCTCCTACAATGAGCAGTTCTTC,CSADPGYSSYNEQFF
.,TRBV7-9,TRBJ2-5,many,TGTGCCAGCAGCGACCTAAAACAGGACTATCAAGAGACCCAGTACTTC,CASSDLKQDYQETQYF
.,TRBV20-1,TRBJ2-3,many,TGCAGTGCCTTAGCGGAGTCTAGCACAGATACGCAGTATTTT,CSALAESSTDTQYF
.,TRBV20-1,TRBJ2-5,many,TGCAGTGCTGGACGACGTTGGTCGGGACAAGAGACCCAGTACTTC,CSAGRRWSGQETQYF
TRBD2,TRBV18,TRBJ2-1,few,TGTGCCAGCTCACCCCAACTGACTAGCGGGGGGGTGGATGAGCAGTTCTTC,CASSPQLTSGGVDEQFF
.,TRBV9,TRBJ2-3,many,TGTGCCAGCAGCGTAGAGGGGGGGGGAGCGGGAGATACGCAGTATTTT,CASSVEGGGAGDTQYF
.,TRBV12-3/TRBV12-4,TRBJ2-5,many,TGTGCCAGCAGTACCGTACAAGAGACCCAGTACTTC,CASSTVQETQYF
.,TRBV20-1,TRBJ2-7,once,TGCAGAGCTCGCTCAGGGGCGGGGGTCCCCTACGAGCAGTACTTC,CRARSGAGVPYEQYF
TRBD2,TRBV19,TRBJ2-7,many,TGTGCCAGTAGCCCCGGGACTAGGACTCTGATCGAGCAGTACTTC,CASSPGTRTLIEQYF
.,TRBV5-1,TRBJ2-7,many,TGCGCCAGCAGCTTGGAGAGCAGGGTTGTATACGAGCAGTACTTC,CASSLESRVVYEQYF
.,TRBV28,TRBJ2-5,.,TGTGCCAGCAGTTTAGTCAGGCCTCAAGAGACCCAGTACTTC,CASSLVRPQETQYF
TRBD1,TRBV6-5,TRBJ1-2,many,TGTGCCAGCAGTTACGGGACAGAGGGCTATGGCTACACCTTC,CASSYGTEGYGYTF
.,TRBV29-1,TRBJ2-3,many,TGCAGCGTTGAAGATTTACCGCGGGGCACAGATACGCAGTATTTT,CSVEDLPRGTDTQYF
.,TRBV15,TRBJ2-7,many,TGTGCCACCAGCACTACAGTGAGGGGACTTTACGAGCAGTACTTC,CATSTTVRGLYEQYF
TRBD2,TRBV7-8,TRBJ2-5,many,TGTGCCAGCAGCCTACTAGCGGGAGCCACAGAGACCCAGTACTTC,CASSLLAGATETQYF
.,TRBV29-1,TRBJ1-6,many,TGCAGCGTTGGGATAGGGGATTCACCCCTCCACTTT,CSVGIGDSPLHF
TRBD2,TRBV27,TRBJ2-1,few,TGTGCCAGCAGTTTCCAAACTAGCGGAAACCCCAATGAGCAGTTCTTC,CASSFQTSGNPNEQFF
TRBD2,TRBV7-2,TRBJ2-2,medium-sized,TGTGCCAGCAGCCCCCGGACTAGCGGTCCAGGCGGGGAGCTGTTTTTT,CASSPRTSGPGGELFF
.,TRBV20-1,TRBJ2-7,.,TGCAGTTCTCCCCAGGCCCCGGGCTCCTACGAGCAGTACTTC,CSSPQAPGSYEQYF
TRBD2,TRBV9,TRBJ2-3,many,TGTGCCAGCAGCGTAGATAATAGCGGGAGATCAGATACGCAGTATTTT,CASSVDNSGRSDTQYF
TRBD2,TRBV19,TRBJ2-3,many,TGTGCCAGTAGTCTACTAGCGGGGACCACAGATACGCAGTATTTT,CASSLLAGTTDTQYF
TRBD1,TRBV18,TRBJ2-2,.,TGTGCCAGCTCACCCGGATTGGACAGGGGGCGTTGGACCGGGGAGCTGTTTTTT,CASSPGLDRGRWTGELFF
TRBD2,TRBV6-2/TRBV6-3,TRBJ2-7,.,TGTGCCAGCAGTTACTCGCGGGGGGGGACTAGCGGAACCTACGAGCAGTACTTC,CASSYSRGGTSGTYEQYF
.,TRBV3-1,TRBJ2-5,.,TGTGCCAGCACCCAAGTCCAGGTCAGTGAGAGCTCGCACGTAAAGTACTTC,CASTQVQVSESSHVKYF
TRBD1,TRBV20-1,TRBJ2-2,many,TGCAGTGCTAGAGATAAGGGCAGGGGGCGGGTCACCGGGGAGCTGTTTTTT,CSARDKGRGRVTGELFF
.,TRBV20-1,TRBJ2-7,many,TGCAGTGCGGGTACGTTAGGCGTTTACGAGCAGTACTTC,CSAGTLGVYEQYF
TRBD1,TRBV7-2,TRBJ1-5,many,TGTGCCAGCAGCACCACCGGGACAGAGAAAGGTCAGCCCCAGCATTTT,CASSTTGTEKGQPQHF
TRBD2,TRBV12-3/TRBV12-4,TRBJ2-1,many,TGTGCCAGCAGTTTAGGTCCGGGGGGAAACAATGAGCAGTTCTTC,CASSLGPGGNNEQFF
TRBD2,TRBV6-2/TRBV6-3,TRBJ2-7,many,TGTGCCAGCAGTTACTCGAGTTTGGGGACTAGCCCGAGCTCAGTCTTC,CASSYSSLGTSPSSVF
.,TRBV12-3/TRBV12-4,TRBJ2-7,many,TGTGCCAGCAGTTTACGGGAAGGTAACTACGAGCAGTACTTC,CASSLREGNYEQYF
TRBD1,TRBV29-1,TRBJ1-1,many,TGCAGCGTGGAGAGACAGGGTAAAGCGGCTGAAGCTTTCTTT,CSVERQGKAAEAFF
.,TRBV27,TRBJ2-1,many,TGTGCCAGCAGTTCCGGGATGGGGGGCAATGAGCAGTTCTTC,CASSSGMGGNEQFF
.,TRBV12-3/TRBV12-4,TRBJ2-2,many,TGTGCCAGCAGTTTGCTCAGGACAAACACCGGGGAGCTGTTTTTT,CASSLLRTNTGELFF
.,TRBV29-1,TRBJ2-1,many,TGCAGCGTTGAGAGGGGGGGAAACTCCTACAATGAGCAGTTCTTC,CSVERGGNSYNEQFF
.,TRBV11-2,TRBJ2-6,many,TGTGCCAGCAAACGGGTAACTGGGGCCAACGTCCTGACTTTC,CASKRVTGANVLTF
.,TRBV18,TRBJ2-1,.,TGTGCCTCCAACTCAGGGGCCAATGAGCAGTTCTTC,CASNSGANEQFF
.,TRBV30,TRBJ2-3,many,TGTGCCTGGGCCCACTCTGGGAGGAATACGCAGTATTTT,CAWAHSGRNTQYF
TRBD1,TRBV28,TRBJ2-1,many,TGTGCCAGCAGAACCAGGGGGCTTAATGAGCAGTTCTTC,CASRTRGLNEQFF
.,TRBV9,TRBJ2-2,many,TGTGCCAGCAGCCCCGACCGGGGGAAGACCGGGGAGCTGTTTTTT,CASSPDRGKTGELFF
.,TRBV20-1,TRBJ2-1,many,TGCAGTGCTAGAGATACCCCCAGCTCCTACAATGAGCAGTTCTTC,CSARDTPSSYNEQFF
TRBD2,TRBV19,TRBJ2-2,many,TGTGCCAGTAATGATCAGCGGGGGGGCTCATTCACCGGGGAGCTGTTTTTT,CASNDQRGGSFTGELFF
TRBD2,TRBV7-2,TRBJ2-3,many,TGTGCCAGCAGCTCTGGACTAGCGGGACGCACAGATACGCAGTATTTT,CASSSGLAGRTDTQYF
.,TRBV7-2,TRBJ1-2,.,TGTGCCAGCAGTTCTAATCCCGGGGGGGTTAGCGGCTACACCTTC,CASSSNPGGVSGYTF
TRBD1,TRBV7-9,TRBJ1-4,many,TGTGCCAGCAGCCCCGCACAGGGGCGAAATGAAAAACTGTTTTTT,CASSPAQGRNEKLFF
TRBD2,TRBV29-1,TRBJ2-3,many,TGCAGCGCCCACCGGGGGGACTTCACAGATACGCAGTATTTT,CSAHRGDFTDTQYF
.,TRBV12-3/TRBV12-4,TRBJ2-5,many,TGTGCCAGCAGTTCATTTGGGGGGGAGACCCAGTACTTC,CASSSFGGETQYF
.,TRBV12-3/TRBV12-4,TRBJ2-5,few,TGTGCCAGCAGTTTGAAGCCTGGATCTCCCCAAGAGACCCAGTACTTC,CASSLKPGSPQETQYF
.,TRBV11-2,TRBJ2-6,many,TGTGCCAGCAGCTTATCCCCAGGGGTTGGGGCCAACGTCCTGACTTTC,CASSLSPGVGANVLTF
.,TRBV10-3,TRBJ1-2,few,TGTGCCATCAGTGAGTCAATAGGCCCCTCTGGCTACACCTTC,CAISESIGPSGYTF
.,TRBV25-1,TRBJ2-7,many,TGTGCCAGCAGTGATTCTTTAGCTATAAACTACGAGCAGTACTTC,CASSDSLAINYEQYF
.,TRBV5-1,TRBJ2-1,many,TGCGCCAGCAGCTTGGCGGGGGACAGCAATGAGCAGTTCTTC,CASSLAGDSNEQFF
TRBD1,TRBV27,TRBJ2-1,many,TGTGCCAGCATGTGGTTGGGACAGGGGGCTAATGAGCAGTTCTTC,CASMWLGQGANEQFF
TRBD2,TRBV28,TRBJ2-3,many,TGTGCCAGCAGTTTAGGACTAGCGGGAGGACTGACAGATACGCAGTATTTT,CASSLGLAGGLTDTQYF
TRBD2,TRBV19,TRBJ2-7,once,TGTGCCACTTCAGCGGGAGACCTATACGAGCAGTACTTC,CATSAGDLYEQYF